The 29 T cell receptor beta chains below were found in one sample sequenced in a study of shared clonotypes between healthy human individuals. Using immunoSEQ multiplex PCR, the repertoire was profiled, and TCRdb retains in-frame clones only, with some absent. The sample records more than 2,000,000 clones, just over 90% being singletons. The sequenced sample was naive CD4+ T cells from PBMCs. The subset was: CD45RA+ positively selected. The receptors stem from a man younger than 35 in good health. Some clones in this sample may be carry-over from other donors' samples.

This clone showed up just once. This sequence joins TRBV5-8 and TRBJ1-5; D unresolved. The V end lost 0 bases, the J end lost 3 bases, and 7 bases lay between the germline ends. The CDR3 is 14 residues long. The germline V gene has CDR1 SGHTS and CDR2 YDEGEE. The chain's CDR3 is CASSLAPANQPQHF. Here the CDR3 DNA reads TGTGCCAGCAGCTTGGCTCCAGCCAATCAGCCCCAGCATTTT.

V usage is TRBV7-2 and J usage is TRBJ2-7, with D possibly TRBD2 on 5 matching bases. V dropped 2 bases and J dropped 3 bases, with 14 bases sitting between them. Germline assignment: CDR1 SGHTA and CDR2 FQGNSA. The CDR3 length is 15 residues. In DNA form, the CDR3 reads TGTGCCAGCAGCTTAAGGGTGGAGGAGATCTACGAGCAGTACTTC. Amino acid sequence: CASSLRVEEIYEQYF.

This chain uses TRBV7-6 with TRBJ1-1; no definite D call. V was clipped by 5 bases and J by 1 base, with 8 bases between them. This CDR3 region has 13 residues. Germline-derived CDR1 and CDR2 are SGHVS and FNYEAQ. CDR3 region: CASSTTENTEAFF. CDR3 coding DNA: TGTGCCAGCAGCACTACAGAGAACACTGAAGCTTTCTTT.

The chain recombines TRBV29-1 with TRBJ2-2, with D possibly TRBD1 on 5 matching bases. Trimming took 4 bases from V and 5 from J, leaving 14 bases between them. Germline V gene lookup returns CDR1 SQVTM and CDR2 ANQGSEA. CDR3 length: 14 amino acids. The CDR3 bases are TGCAGCGTTGCCGACCTGAGACAGACCGGGGAGCTGTTTTTT. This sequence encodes CSVADLRQTGELFF.

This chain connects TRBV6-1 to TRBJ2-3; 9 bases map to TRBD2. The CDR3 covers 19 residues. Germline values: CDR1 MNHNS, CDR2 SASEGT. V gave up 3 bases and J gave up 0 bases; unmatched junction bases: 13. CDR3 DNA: TGTGCCAGCAGTGAGTCGCGGAGACTAGCGGAAACTAGCACAGATACGCAGTATTTT. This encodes CASSESRRLAETSTDTQYF.

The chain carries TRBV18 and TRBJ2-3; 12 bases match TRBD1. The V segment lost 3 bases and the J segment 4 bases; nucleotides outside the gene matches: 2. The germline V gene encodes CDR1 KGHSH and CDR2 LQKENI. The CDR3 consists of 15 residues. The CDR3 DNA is TGTGCCAGCTCACCGGGGACAGGGGGCGCAGATACGCAGTATTTT. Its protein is CASSPGTGGADTQYF.

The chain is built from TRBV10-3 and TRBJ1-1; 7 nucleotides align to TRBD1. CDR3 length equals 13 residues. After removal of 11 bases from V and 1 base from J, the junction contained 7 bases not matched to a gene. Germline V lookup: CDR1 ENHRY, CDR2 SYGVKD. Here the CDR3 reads CAARTGSNTEAFF. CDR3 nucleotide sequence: TGTGCCGCTCGGACAGGTTCGAACACTGAAGCTTTCTTT.

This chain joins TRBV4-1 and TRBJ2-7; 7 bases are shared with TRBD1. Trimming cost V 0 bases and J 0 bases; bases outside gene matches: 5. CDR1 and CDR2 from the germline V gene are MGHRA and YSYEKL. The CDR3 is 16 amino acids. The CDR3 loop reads CASSQELGGLSYEQYF. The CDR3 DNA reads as TGCGCCAGCAGCCAAGAATTAGGGGGCCTCTCCTACGAGCAGTACTTC.

CDR3 nucleotides: TGTGCCAGCTCACCGGCGTCTGGGGGGAACACTGAAGCTTTCTTT. It yields the protein CASSPASGGNTEAFF. The chain has TRBV18 and TRBJ1-1; D possibly corresponds to TRBD1 (5 bases). Trimming pared 3 bases from V and 1 base from J, leaving 12 bases between. This CDR3 has 15 amino acids. Germline CDR1 is KGHSH and CDR2 is LQKENI.

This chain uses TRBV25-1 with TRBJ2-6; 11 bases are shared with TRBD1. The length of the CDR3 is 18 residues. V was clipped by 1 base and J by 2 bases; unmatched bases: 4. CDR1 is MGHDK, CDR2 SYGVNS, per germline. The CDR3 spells CASSESGQGAPGANVLTF. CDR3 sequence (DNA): TGTGCCAGCAGTGAATCCGGACAGGGGGCTCCTGGGGCCAACGTCCTGACTTTC.

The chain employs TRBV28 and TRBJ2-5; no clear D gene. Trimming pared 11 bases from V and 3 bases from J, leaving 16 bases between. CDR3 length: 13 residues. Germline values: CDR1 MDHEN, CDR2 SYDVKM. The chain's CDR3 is CAGRRAVEETQYF. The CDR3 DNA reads TGTGCCGGGCGCCGGGCAGTCGAAGAGACCCAGTACTTC.

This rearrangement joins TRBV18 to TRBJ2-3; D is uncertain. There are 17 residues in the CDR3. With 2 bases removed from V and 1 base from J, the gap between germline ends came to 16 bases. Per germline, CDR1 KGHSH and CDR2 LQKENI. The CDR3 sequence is CASSPTQAPGGTDTQYF. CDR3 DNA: TGTGCCAGCTCACCAACCCAGGCCCCTGGGGGCACAGATACGCAGTATTTT.

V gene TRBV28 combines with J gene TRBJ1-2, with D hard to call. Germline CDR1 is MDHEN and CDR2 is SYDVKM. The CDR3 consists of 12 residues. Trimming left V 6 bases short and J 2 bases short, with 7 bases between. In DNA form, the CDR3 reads TGTGCCAGCAGGCAGCCAAACTATGGCTACACCTTC. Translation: CASRQPNYGYTF.

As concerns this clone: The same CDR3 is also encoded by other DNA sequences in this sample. This CDR3 is CASSLREGTEAFF. The DNA for the CDR3 is TGCGCCAGCAGCTTGCGGGAAGGCACTGAAGCTTTCTTT. The chain employs TRBV5-1 and TRBJ1-1; D gene unclear. The CDR3 loop spans 13 amino acids. Trimming left V 1 base short and J 4 bases short, with 8 bases between. CDR1 SGHRS and CDR2 YFSETQ come from the germline V gene. Based on the CDR3 plus reference TRBV5-1 and TRBJ1-1, the full variable domain is KAGVTQTPRYLIKTRGQQVTLSCSPISGHRSVSWYQQTPGQGLQFLFEYFSETQRNKGNFPGRFSGRQFSNSRSEMNVSTLELGDSALYLCASSLREGTEAFFGQGTRLTVV.

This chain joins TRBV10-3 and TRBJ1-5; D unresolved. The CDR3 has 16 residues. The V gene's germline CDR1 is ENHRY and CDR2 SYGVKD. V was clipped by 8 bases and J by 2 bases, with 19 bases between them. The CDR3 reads CAIAREGYRGNQPQHF. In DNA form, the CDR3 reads TGTGCCATCGCCCGGGAAGGGTATCGAGGCAATCAGCCCCAGCATTTT.

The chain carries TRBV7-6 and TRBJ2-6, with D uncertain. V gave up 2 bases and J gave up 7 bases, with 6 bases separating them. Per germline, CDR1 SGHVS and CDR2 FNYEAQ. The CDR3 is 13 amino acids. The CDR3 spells CASSLLLANVLTF. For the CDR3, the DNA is TGTGCCAGCAGCTTACTTCTTGCCAACGTCCTGACTTTC.

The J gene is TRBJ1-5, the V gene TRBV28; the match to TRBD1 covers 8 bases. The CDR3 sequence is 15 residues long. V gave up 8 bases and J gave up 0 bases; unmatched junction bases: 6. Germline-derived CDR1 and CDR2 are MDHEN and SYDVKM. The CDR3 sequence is CASGQGAFSNQPQHF. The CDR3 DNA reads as TGTGCCAGCGGCCAGGGGGCGTTTAGCAATCAGCCCCAGCATTTT.

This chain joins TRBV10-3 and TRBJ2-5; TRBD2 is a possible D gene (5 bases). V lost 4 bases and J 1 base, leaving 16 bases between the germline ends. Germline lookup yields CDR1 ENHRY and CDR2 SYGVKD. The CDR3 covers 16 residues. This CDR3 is CAISGPSGSGQETQYF. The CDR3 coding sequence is TGTGCCATCAGTGGGCCCAGTGGGAGCGGCCAAGAGACCCAGTACTTC.

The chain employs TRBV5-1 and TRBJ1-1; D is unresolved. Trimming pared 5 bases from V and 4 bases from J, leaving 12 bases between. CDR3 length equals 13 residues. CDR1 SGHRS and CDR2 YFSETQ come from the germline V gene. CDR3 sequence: CASRWGLGTEAFF. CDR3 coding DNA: TGCGCCAGCAGATGGGGTTTGGGCACTGAAGCTTTCTTT.

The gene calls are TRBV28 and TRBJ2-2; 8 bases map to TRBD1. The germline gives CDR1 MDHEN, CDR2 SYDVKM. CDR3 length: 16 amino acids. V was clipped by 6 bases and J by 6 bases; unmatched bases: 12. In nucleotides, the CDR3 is TGTGCCAGCAGAACGACTGGGACAGGCGAAGCCGGGGAGCTGTTTTTT. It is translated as CASRTTGTGEAGELFF.

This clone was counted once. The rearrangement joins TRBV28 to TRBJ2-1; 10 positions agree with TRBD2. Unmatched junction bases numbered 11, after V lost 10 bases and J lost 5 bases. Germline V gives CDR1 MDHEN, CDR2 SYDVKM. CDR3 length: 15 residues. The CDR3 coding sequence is TGTGCCATCAAAGCTGGACTAGCGGACAACAATGAGCAGTTCTTC. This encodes CAIKAGLADNNEQFF. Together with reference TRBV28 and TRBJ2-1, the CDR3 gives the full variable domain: DVKVTQSSRYLVKRTGEKVFLECVQDMDHENMFWYRQDPGLGLRLIYFSYDVKMKEKGDIPEGYSVSREKKERFSLILESASTNQTSMYLCAIKAGLADNNEQFFGPGTRLTVL.

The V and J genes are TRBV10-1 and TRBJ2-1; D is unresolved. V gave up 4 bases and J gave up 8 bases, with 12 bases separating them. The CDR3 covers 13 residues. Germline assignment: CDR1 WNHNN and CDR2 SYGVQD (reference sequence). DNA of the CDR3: TGCGCCAGCAGTGGGGTCCCGCTCGATGAGCAGTTCTTC. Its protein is CASSGVPLDEQFF.

CDR3 amino acids: CASRSSINRGYEQYF. CDR3 in DNA: TGCGCCAGCAGATCCTCGATTAATCGGGGCTACGAGCAGTACTTC. The chain links TRBV5-1 to TRBJ2-7; D may be TRBD2 (5 bases). This CDR3 spans 15 amino acids. V was clipped by 5 bases and J by 3 bases, with 18 bases between them. Per the germline V gene, CDR1 is SGHRS and CDR2 is YFSETQ.

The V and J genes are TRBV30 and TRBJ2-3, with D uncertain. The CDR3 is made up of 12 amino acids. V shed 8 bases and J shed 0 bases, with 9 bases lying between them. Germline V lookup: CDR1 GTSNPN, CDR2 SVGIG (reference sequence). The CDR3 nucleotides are TGTGCCCTAATTAGGAGCACAGATACGCAGTATTTT. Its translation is CALIRSTDTQYF.

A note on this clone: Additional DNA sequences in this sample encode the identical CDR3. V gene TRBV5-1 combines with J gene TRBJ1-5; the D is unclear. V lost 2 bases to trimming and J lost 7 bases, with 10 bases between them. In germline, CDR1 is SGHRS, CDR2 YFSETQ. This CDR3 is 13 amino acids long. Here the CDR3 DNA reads TGCGCCAGCAGCTTAGAGGGATTCCAGCCCCAGCATTTT. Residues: CASSLEGFQPQHF. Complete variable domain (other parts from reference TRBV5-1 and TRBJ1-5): KAGVTQTPRYLIKTRGQQVTLSCSPISGHRSVSWYQQTPGQGLQFLFEYFSETQRNKGNFPGRFSGRQFSNSRSEMNVSTLELGDSALYLCASSLEGFQPQHFGDGTRLSIL.

DNA for the CDR3: TGTGCCAGCAGTTTCGACGGGGCCCGGGAAAAACTGTTTTTT. Translating it yields CASSFDGAREKLFF. V usage is TRBV27 and J usage is TRBJ1-4; a weak D match, TRBD1 (5 bases). CDR3 length: 14 residues. The germline V gene has CDR1 MNHEY and CDR2 SMNVEV (reference sequence). Trimming left V 3 bases short and J 8 bases short, with 13 bases between.

The DNA of the CDR3 is TGTGCCAGCCGCAGGACTAGCGGTGGGGACTACGAGCAGTACTTC. Protein sequence: CASRRTSGGDYEQYF. The gene calls are TRBV11-2 and TRBJ2-7; TRBD2 agrees at 10 bases. Germline values: CDR1 SGHAT, CDR2 FQNNGV. V was pared by 8 bases and J by 3 bases, with 10 bases of the junction left unmatched. The CDR3 totals 15 residues. Together with reference TRBV11-2 and TRBJ2-7, the CDR3 gives the full variable domain: EAGVAQSPRYKIIEKRQSVAFWCNPISGHATLYWYQQILGQGPKLLIQFQNNGVVDDSQLPKDRFSAERLKGVDSTLKIQPAKLEDSAVYLCASRRTSGGDYEQYFGPGTRLTVT.

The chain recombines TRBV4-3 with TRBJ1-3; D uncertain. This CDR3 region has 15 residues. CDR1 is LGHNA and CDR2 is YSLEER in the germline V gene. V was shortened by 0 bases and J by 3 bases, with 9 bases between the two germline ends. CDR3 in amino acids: CASSQDTSFGNTIYF. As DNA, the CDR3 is TGCGCCAGCAGCCAAGATACCTCCTTTGGAAACACCATATATTTT.

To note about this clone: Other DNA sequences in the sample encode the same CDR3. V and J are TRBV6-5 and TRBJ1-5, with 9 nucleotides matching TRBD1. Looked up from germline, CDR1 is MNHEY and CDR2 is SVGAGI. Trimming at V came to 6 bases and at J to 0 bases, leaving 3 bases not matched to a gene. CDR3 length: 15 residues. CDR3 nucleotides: TGTGCCAGCAGCATGGACAGGGGTAGCAATCAGCCCCAGCATTTT. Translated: CASSMDRGSNQPQHF.